This TCR beta chain was retrieved from a study of blood T cell repertoires in COVID-19. Profiled with immunoSEQ multiplex PCR; TCRdb holds only in-frame clones, not every one. The profile shows tens of thousands of clones, around 90% of them singletons. Trimming stripped 0 bases from V and 2 bases from J, with 12 bases between. Per germline, CDR1 SGDLS and CDR2 YYNGEE. This CDR3 spans 15 amino acids. The sample comprised peripheral blood. The rearrangement links TRBV9 to TRBJ2-7; TRBD1 might be the D (6 bases). The TCR was taken from a man in his sixties with acute or convalescent COVID-19. CDR3 DNA sequence: TGTGCCAGCAGCGTAGTAGGTGGGGACACCTACGAGCAGTACTTC. Its translation: CASSVVGGDTYEQYF.